These T cell receptor beta chains were read from a single sample in a study of response to subunit inactivated influenza vaccine. TCRdb reprocessed the RT-PCR reads via MiXCR and lists one record per CDR3 protein. The sample shows around 190,000 distinct CDR3 sequences, about 15% of them seen only once. Material: CD8+ T cells sorted from PBMCs, obtained about 5 days after vaccination. Receptors originate from a man in his fifties who received an inactivated influenza vaccine. Each CDR3 is given with its conserved first and last residue. The D gene is left open where the match is weak. Size is stated for part of the rows, as once, few or many counts, or as a class when the clone is expanded.

CDR3 DNA: TGTGCCAGCAGCCCTTTTAGCGGGCATAGCTCCTACAATGAGCAGTTCTTC
CDR3 protein: CASSPFSGHSSYNEQFF
V gene: TRBV7-9
D gene: TRBD2
clone size: few
J gene: TRBJ2-1

CDR3 DNA: TGTGCCAGCCTTGGACAGGGGATATCCTACGAGCAGTACTTC
CDR3 protein: CASLGQGISYEQYF
V gene: TRBV28
D gene: TRBD1
clone size: .
J gene: TRBJ2-7

CDR3 DNA: TGCAGTGCTAGGGAGGGGATCCTAAGAGGCTACGAGCAGTACTTC
CDR3 protein: CSAREGILRGYEQYF
V gene: TRBV20-1
D gene: .
clone size: .
J gene: TRBJ2-7

CDR3 DNA: TGTGCCTGGCTCGGTCCAACCGGGGAGCTGTTTTTT
CDR3 protein: CAWLGPTGELFF
V gene: TRBV30
D gene: .
clone size: few
J gene: TRBJ2-2

CDR3 DNA: TGTGCCAGCAGTTTAGCGGGGGGGGTCTACGAGCAGTACTTC
CDR3 protein: CASSLAGGVYEQYF
V gene: TRBV12-3/TRBV12-4
D gene: TRBD2
clone size: few
J gene: TRBJ2-7

CDR3 DNA: TGTGCCAGCAGCTTAGGGGGTTATAGCAATCAGCCCCAGCATTTT
CDR3 protein: CASSLGGYSNQPQHF
V gene: TRBV7-2
D gene: .
clone size: few
J gene: TRBJ1-5

CDR3 DNA: TGTGCCAGCAGCCCTAGTAGCACAGATACGCAGTATTTT
CDR3 protein: CASSPSSTDTQYF
V gene: TRBV7-7
D gene: .
clone size: many
J gene: TRBJ2-3

CDR3 DNA: TGTGCCAGCAGTTACAGCATAGGGGGCTTACGGAATGAGCAGTTCTTC
CDR3 protein: CASSYSIGGLRNEQFF
V gene: TRBV6-2/TRBV6-3
D gene: TRBD1
clone size: .
J gene: TRBJ2-1

CDR3 DNA: TGTGCCAGCAGCGTCTTTCCCAGAGACACTGAAGCTTTCTTT
CDR3 protein: CASSVFPRDTEAFF
V gene: TRBV9
D gene: .
clone size: .
J gene: TRBJ1-1

CDR3 DNA: TGCAGCGTTTCCGGGACAGCGCAAGAGACCCAGTACTTC
CDR3 protein: CSVSGTAQETQYF
V gene: TRBV29-1
D gene: TRBD1
clone size: .
J gene: TRBJ2-5

CDR3 DNA: TGCGCCAGCAGCCCTACATCCTCCTACGAGCAGTACTTC
CDR3 protein: CASSPTSSYEQYF
V gene: TRBV4-3
D gene: .
clone size: .
J gene: TRBJ2-7

CDR3 DNA: TGCAGTGCTAGGATCTACAATGAGCAGTTCTTC
CDR3 protein: CSARIYNEQFF
V gene: TRBV20-1
D gene: .
clone size: .
J gene: TRBJ2-1

CDR3 DNA: TGTGCCAGCAGCCCCCTTGAGCGGGAACTAGCGGGATCCACCGGGGAGCTGTTTTTT
CDR3 protein: CASSPLERELAGSTGELFF
V gene: TRBV11-2
D gene: TRBD2
clone size: few
J gene: TRBJ2-2

CDR3 DNA: TGTGCCAGTAGTATCAAGGGATACAATGAGCAGTTCTTC
CDR3 protein: CASSIKGYNEQFF
V gene: TRBV19
D gene: .
clone size: few
J gene: TRBJ2-1

CDR3 DNA: TGTGCCACCAGACACTACAATGAGCAGTTCTTC
CDR3 protein: CATRHYNEQFF
V gene: TRBV24-1
D gene: .
clone size: .
J gene: TRBJ2-1

CDR3 DNA: TGTGCCAGCAGCGTAGGCGACCTGGAGGAAAAACTGTTTTTT
CDR3 protein: CASSVGDLEEKLFF
V gene: TRBV9
D gene: .
clone size: .
J gene: TRBJ1-4

CDR3 DNA: TGTGCCAGCAGTTTACGAGATGTCTGGGGGGGGGCCCAGCCCCAGCATTTT
CDR3 protein: CASSLRDVWGGAQPQHF
V gene: TRBV28
D gene: .
clone size: few
J gene: TRBJ1-5

CDR3 DNA: TGTGCCAGCAGCCCTAGCGGGAGGAGAGGCAATGAGCAGTTCTTC
CDR3 protein: CASSPSGRRGNEQFF
V gene: TRBV7-8
D gene: TRBD2
clone size: .
J gene: TRBJ2-1

CDR3 DNA: TGTGCCAGCAGTGGGAGGGGGTCGTCCTACAATGAGCAGTTCTTC
CDR3 protein: CASSGRGSSYNEQFF
V gene: TRBV12-3/TRBV12-4
D gene: .
clone size: .
J gene: TRBJ2-1

CDR3 DNA: TGTGCCAGCAGCCGCCCATCGATCCCCCCTGAAAAGGGGGACTCCTACAATGAGCAGTTCTTC
CDR3 protein: CASSRPSIPPEKGDSYNEQFF
V gene: TRBV11-2
D gene: .
clone size: few
J gene: TRBJ2-1

CDR3 DNA: TGCGCCAGCAGCCAAGATGAAACAGGGAAGATCATCGAGCAGTACTTC
CDR3 protein: CASSQDETGKIIEQYF
V gene: TRBV4-1
D gene: .
clone size: few
J gene: TRBJ2-7

CDR3 DNA: TGTGCCACCAGTGATTCCCGGACAGGCTTGAACACCGGGGAGCTGTTTTTT
CDR3 protein: CATSDSRTGLNTGELFF
V gene: TRBV24-1
D gene: TRBD1
clone size: .
J gene: TRBJ2-2

CDR3 DNA: TGTGCCAGCACCGGACTAGGGACAGATACGCAGTATTTT
CDR3 protein: CASTGLGTDTQYF
V gene: TRBV7-2
D gene: TRBD2
clone size: few
J gene: TRBJ2-3

CDR3 DNA: TGTGCCAGCAGCCTGCAGGGGTGGGAGCAGTACTTC
CDR3 protein: CASSLQGWEQYF
V gene: TRBV11-2
D gene: .
clone size: few
J gene: TRBJ2-7

CDR3 DNA: TGTGCCAGCGGGACAACGGGGGGTCAGCCCCAGCATTTT
CDR3 protein: CASGTTGGQPQHF
V gene: TRBV7-2
D gene: .
clone size: .
J gene: TRBJ1-5

CDR3 DNA: TGTGCCAGCAGCTTAGCGAATCTTGAGGGTTTAGGCCGGGGACCCGGGGAGCTGTTTTTT
CDR3 protein: CASSLANLEGLGRGPGELFF
V gene: TRBV7-8
D gene: .
clone size: few
J gene: TRBJ2-2

CDR3 DNA: TGTGCCAGCAGCCAGGGACAGGGGGAGCAGTACTTC
CDR3 protein: CASSQGQGEQYF
V gene: TRBV7-8
D gene: TRBD1
clone size: .
J gene: TRBJ2-7

CDR3 DNA: TGTGCCAGCAGCCAAGTTGGCCGTAGCTCCTACAATGAGCAGTTCTTC
CDR3 protein: CASSQVGRSSYNEQFF
V gene: TRBV4-2
D gene: .
clone size: .
J gene: TRBJ2-1

CDR3 DNA: TGTGCCACCAGCAAAACAGGGGCAATCTACGAGCAGTACTTC
CDR3 protein: CATSKTGAIYEQYF
V gene: TRBV15
D gene: TRBD1
clone size: few
J gene: TRBJ2-7

CDR3 DNA: TGTGCCAGCAGTGACTCGACGAACACCGGGGAGCTGTTTTTT
CDR3 protein: CASSDSTNTGELFF
V gene: TRBV6-4
D gene: .
clone size: .
J gene: TRBJ2-2

CDR3 DNA: TGTGCCAGCAGCCAAGATCGAGAAGGGGAATACGAGCAGTACTTC
CDR3 protein: CASSQDREGEYEQYF
V gene: TRBV4-2
D gene: .
clone size: .
J gene: TRBJ2-7